The 6 T cell receptor beta chains below were found in one sample sequenced in a study of neurological immune-mediated disorders. From the 5' RACE reads, TCRdb called clonotypes with MiXCR, one entry per CDR3 protein. The sample consists of some 29,000 distinct CDR3 sequences, approximately 12% of them appearing once. The specimen was PBMCs. These receptors were collected from a man aged 55 to 70 in good health.

This clonotype showed up many times. This chain's CDR3 is CASSGGLNSEAFF. In DNA, the CDR3 is TGTGCCAGCAGCGGTGGACTCAACTCTGAAGCTTTCTTT. The rearrangement joins TRBV11-1 to TRBJ1-1; unclear D gene. The CDR3 is made up of 13 amino acids. Trimming left V 5 bases short and J 6 bases short, with 13 bases between. Germline CDR1 and CDR2: SGHAT and FQDESV (reference sequence).

This clonotype is judged medium-sized. J is TRBJ2-3 and V is TRBV10-3; D is possibly TRBD2 (5 bases). Germline loops: CDR1 ENHRY, CDR2 SYGVKD. The CDR3 contains 14 residues. V was pared by 6 bases and J by 2 bases, with 12 bases between. The CDR3 here is CAIRNAGLTDTQYF. The CDR3 DNA reads as TGTGCCATCAGGAACGCCGGACTCACAGATACGCAGTATTTT.

This clonotype was counted ten times or more. V and J are TRBV12-3 or TRBV12-4 and TRBJ2-1, with 10 positions matching TRBD2. The V segment lost 6 bases and the J segment 8 bases; nucleotides outside the gene matches: 10. This CDR3 is built from 15 residues. The CDR3 here is CASSSSSGRVYEQFF. CDR3 DNA: TGTGCCAGCAGCAGCTCTAGCGGGAGAGTCTATGAGCAGTTCTTC.

A remark on this clonotype: A read error may explain this, as a much larger clone is one base away. The rearrangement uses TRBV12-3 or TRBV12-4 and TRBJ2-5; 8 nucleotides line up with TRBD2. The J segment lost 9 bases and the V segment lost 6 bases, leaving 12 bases of the junction unmatched. The CDR3 sequence is 14 residues long. The CDR3 DNA sequence: TGTGCCAGCAGCCGTCTATCCGCAGCGGGGGCCCAGTACTTC. It yields the protein CASSRLSAAGAQYF.

The chain recombines TRBV28 with TRBJ2-5, with unresolved D. The ends were cut back, 4 bases at V and 5 bases at J, with 11 bases in the middle. The CDR3 is made up of 13 amino acids. From germline, CDR1 is MDHEN and CDR2 SYDVKM. The CDR3 nucleotides read TGTGCCAGCAGTTACTTTTTAGGGGAGACCCAGTACTTC. Encoded protein: CASSYFLGETQYF.

The V call is TRBV20-1, the J call TRBJ2-5; 11 nucleotides line up with TRBD2. CDR1 and CDR2 from the germline V gene are DFQATT and SNEGSKA (reference sequence). Unmatched junction bases numbered 6, after V lost 6 bases and J lost 0 bases. The CDR3 covers 15 residues. The CDR3 sequence: CSARYSGGDQETQYF. The CDR3 DNA sequence: TGCAGTGCCAGATATAGCGGGGGGGACCAAGAGACCCAGTACTTC.